A single T cell receptor beta chain is shown here with its context. The data were taken from a study of shared clonotypes between healthy human individuals. As for the study in general: Each donor had three CD4 naive, three CD4 memory, two CD8 naive and one CD8 memory plate.

Into CD45RA+ naive and CD45RA-negative memory subsets, the CD4+ cells were split. Genomic DNA from each subset was divided evenly over several immunoSEQ plates. Sequencing was performed with immunoSEQ multiplex PCR; in TCRdb, only in-frame clones are kept and a portion is missing. Of millions of clones in the sample, approximately 93% were seen once. Germline lookup yields CDR1 SGHTS and CDR2 YDEGEE. Trimming shortened V by 0 bases and J by 3 bases, and 11 bases separated the two germline ends. The CDR3 sequence is 15 residues long. The chain combines TRBV5-8 with TRBJ2-3; the D gene is possibly TRBD2 (6 bases). The TCR originated in a man between 18 and 35 years old in good health. Some clones in this sample may be carry-over from other donors' samples. Sequencing was done on a sample of naive CD4+ T cells from PBMCs. Subset reported: CD45RA+ positively selected. As DNA, the CDR3 is TGTGCCAGCAGCTTGGACCCGGGAGAGACAGATACGCAGTATTTT. It is translated as CASSLDPGETDTQYF.